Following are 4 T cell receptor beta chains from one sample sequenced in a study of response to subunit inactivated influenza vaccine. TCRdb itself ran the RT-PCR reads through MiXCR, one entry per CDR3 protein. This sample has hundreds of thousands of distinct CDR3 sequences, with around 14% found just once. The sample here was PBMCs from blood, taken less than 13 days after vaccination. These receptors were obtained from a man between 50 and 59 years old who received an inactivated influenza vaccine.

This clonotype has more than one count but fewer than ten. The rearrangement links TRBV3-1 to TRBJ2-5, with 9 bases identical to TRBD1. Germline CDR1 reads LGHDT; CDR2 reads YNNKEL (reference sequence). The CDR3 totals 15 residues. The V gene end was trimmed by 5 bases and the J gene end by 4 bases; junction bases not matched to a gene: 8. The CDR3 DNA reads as TGTGCCAGCAGCTCAACAGGGGGCTATGGAGAGACCCAGTACTTC. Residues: CASSSTGGYGETQYF.

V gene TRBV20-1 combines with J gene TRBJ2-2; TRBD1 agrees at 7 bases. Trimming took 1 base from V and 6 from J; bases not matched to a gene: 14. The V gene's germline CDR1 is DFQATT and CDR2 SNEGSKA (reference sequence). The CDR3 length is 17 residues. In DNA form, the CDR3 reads TGCAGTGCTAGAGTGAAATGGGGGTGGACAGGTTCCGGGGAGCTGTTTTTT. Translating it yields CSARVKWGWTGSGELFF.

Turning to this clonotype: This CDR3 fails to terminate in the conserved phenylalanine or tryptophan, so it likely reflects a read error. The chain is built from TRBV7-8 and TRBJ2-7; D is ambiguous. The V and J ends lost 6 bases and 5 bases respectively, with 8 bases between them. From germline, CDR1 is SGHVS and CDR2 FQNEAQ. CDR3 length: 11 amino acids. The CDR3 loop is CASSTQNEQYI. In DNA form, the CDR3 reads TGTGCCAGCAGTACACAAAACGAGCAGTACATC.

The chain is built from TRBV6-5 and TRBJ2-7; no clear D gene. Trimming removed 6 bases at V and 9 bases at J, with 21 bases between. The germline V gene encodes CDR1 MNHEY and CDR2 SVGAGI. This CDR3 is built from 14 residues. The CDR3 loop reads CASSSSVASKGQYF. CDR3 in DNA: TGTGCCAGCAGCTCCTCCGTTGCCTCCAAGGGGCAGTACTTC.